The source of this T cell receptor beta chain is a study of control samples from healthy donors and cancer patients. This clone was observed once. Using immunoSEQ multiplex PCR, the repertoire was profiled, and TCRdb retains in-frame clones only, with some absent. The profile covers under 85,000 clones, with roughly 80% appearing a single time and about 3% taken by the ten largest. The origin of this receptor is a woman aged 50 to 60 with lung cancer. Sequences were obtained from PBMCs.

In nucleotides, the CDR3 is TGTGCCAGCTCACCCGGACAAGTCTACGAGCAGTACTTC. Amino acid sequence: CASSPGQVYEQYF. The gene calls are TRBV18 and TRBJ2-7; D is perhaps TRBD1 (5 bases). CDR3 length: 13 residues. Trimming shortened V by 3 bases and J by 3 bases, and 9 bases separated the two germline ends. The germline V gene has CDR1 KGHSH and CDR2 LQKENI. Full variable domain (rest looked up from reference TRBV18 and TRBJ2-7): NAGVMQNPRHLVRRRGQEARLRCSPMKGHSHVYWYRQLPEEGLKFMVYLQKENIIDESGMPKERFSAEFPKEGPSILRIQQVVRGDSAAYFCASSPGQVYEQYFGPGTRLTVT.